The 5 T cell receptor beta chains below come from one sample, sequenced in a study of blood T cell repertoires in COVID-19 (TCRdb year 2020). Libraries were prepared through the immunoSEQ multiplex PCR assay. Drawn from immuneACCESS, this table holds only the in-frame rearrangements with V and J called that TCRdb kept. Clones are partly lost; checked studies trace under half to an unresolved V gene and leave the rest unexplained. The sample includes approximately 300,000 clones, with roughly 90% observed a single time. The ten top clones hold about 7% of the sample. The sequencing input was peripheral blood. The source is a woman aged 25 to 45 with COVID-19, enrolled during active disease.

J is TRBJ1-2 and V is TRBV6-5; 7 nucleotides align to TRBD1. This CDR3 has 15 residues. V lost 4 bases to trimming and J lost 2 bases; unmatched junction nucleotides: 7. Per germline, CDR1 MNHEY and CDR2 SVGAGI. This CDR3 reads CASSLQGLPNYGYTF. The CDR3 DNA reads as TGTGCCAGCAGTTTACAGGGGCTTCCAAACTATGGCTACACCTTC.

The rearrangement joins TRBV4-2 to TRBJ2-5; D not resolved. This CDR3 has 15 amino acids. V gave up 0 bases and J gave up 1 base, with 9 bases separating them. Germline V gene data show CDR1 as LGHNA and CDR2 as YNFKEQ. Here the CDR3 reads CASSQDRLVQETQYF. The CDR3 coding sequence is TGTGCCAGCAGCCAAGATCGGTTAGTCCAAGAGACCCAGTACTTC.

This clone was recorded a few times. The chain uses TRBV5-1 and TRBJ2-3; TRBD2 matches 10 bases. V lost 2 bases and J lost 5; bases outside the gene matches: 8. Germline V lookup: CDR1 SGHRS, CDR2 YFSETQ. The CDR3 extends over 16 amino acids. CDR3 region: CASSFPSGSVEDTQYF. The CDR3 DNA reads TGCGCCAGCAGCTTCCCTAGCGGGAGCGTGGAAGATACGCAGTATTTT.

A few counts support this clone. The V call is TRBV28, the J call TRBJ1-2; D remains ambiguous. This CDR3 is built from 14 residues. Germline loops: CDR1 MDHEN, CDR2 SYDVKM. V was shortened by 5 bases and J by 5 bases, with 15 bases between the two germline ends. The CDR3 sequence: CASSPRGVWYGYTF. CDR3 nucleotides: TGTGCCAGCAGTCCTCGCGGGGTATGGTATGGCTACACCTTC.

The chain couples TRBV6-4 to TRBJ2-7; 7 bases are a match to TRBD1. After removal of 4 bases from V and 2 bases from J, the junction contained 8 bases not matched to a gene. The CDR3 spans 15 residues. Germline values: CDR1 MRHNA, CDR2 SNTAGT. The chain's CDR3 is CASSVRQGGPYEQYF. DNA for the CDR3: TGTGCCAGCAGTGTCCGACAGGGCGGACCCTACGAGCAGTACTTC.